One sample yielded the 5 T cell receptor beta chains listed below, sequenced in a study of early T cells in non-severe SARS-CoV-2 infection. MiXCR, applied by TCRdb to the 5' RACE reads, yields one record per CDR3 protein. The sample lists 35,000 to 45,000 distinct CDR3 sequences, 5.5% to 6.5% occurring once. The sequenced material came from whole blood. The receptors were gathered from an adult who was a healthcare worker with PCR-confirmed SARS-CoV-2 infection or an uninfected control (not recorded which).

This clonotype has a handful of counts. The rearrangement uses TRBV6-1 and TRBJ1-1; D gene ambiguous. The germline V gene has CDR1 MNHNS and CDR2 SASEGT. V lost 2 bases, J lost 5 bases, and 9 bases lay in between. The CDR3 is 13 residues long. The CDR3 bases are TGTGCCAGCAGTGAACGGTTGGGAACTGAAGCTTTCTTT. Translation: CASSERLGTEAFF.

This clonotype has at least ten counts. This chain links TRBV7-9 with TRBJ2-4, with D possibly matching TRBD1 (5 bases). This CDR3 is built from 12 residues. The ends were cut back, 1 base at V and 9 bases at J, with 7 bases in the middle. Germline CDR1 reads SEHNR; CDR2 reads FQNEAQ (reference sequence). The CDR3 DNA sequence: TGTGCCAGCAGCTTAGATCAGGGCATTCAGTACTTC. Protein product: CASSLDQGIQYF. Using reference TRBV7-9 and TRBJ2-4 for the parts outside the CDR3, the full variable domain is DTGVSQNPRHKITKRGQNVTFRCDPISEHNRLYWYRQTLGQGPEFLTYFQNEAQLEKSRLLSDRFSAERPKGSFSTLEIQRTEQGDSAMYLCASSLDQGIQYFGAGTRLSVL.

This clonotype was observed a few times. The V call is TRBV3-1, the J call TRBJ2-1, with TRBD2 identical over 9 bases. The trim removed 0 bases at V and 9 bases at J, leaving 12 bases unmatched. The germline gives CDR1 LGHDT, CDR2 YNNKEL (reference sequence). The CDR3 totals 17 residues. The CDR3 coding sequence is TGTGCCAGCAGCCAAGATGGATTTGCGGGGGGGCGTAGTGAGCAGTTCTTC. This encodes CASSQDGFAGGRSEQFF.

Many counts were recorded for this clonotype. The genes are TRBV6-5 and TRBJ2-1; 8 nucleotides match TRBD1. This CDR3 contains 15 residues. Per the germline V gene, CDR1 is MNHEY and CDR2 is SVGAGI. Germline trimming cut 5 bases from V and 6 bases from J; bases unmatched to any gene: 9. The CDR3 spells CASSPPGGHPNEQFF. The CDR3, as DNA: TGTGCCAGCAGTCCTCCAGGGGGCCATCCCAATGAGCAGTTCTTC.

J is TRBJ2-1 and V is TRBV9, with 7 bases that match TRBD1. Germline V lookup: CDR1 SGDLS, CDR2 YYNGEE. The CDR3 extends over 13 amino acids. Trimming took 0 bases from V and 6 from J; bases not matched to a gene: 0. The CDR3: CASSVAGGNEQFF. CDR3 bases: TGTGCCAGCAGCGTAGCAGGGGGCAATGAGCAGTTCTTC.